What follows are 20 T cell receptor beta chains derived from one specimen sequenced in a study of T cell responses to AZD1222 COVID-19 vaccine. Using immunoSEQ multiplex PCR, the repertoire was profiled, and TCRdb retains in-frame clones only, with some absent. The data show around 120,000 clones, over 75% seen once. Sequenced material: peripheral blood, taken on day 0 of AZD1222 vaccination. These receptors were collected from an adult in good health.

The chain joins TRBV7-9 to TRBJ1-1; 8 nucleotides line up with TRBD1. This CDR3 comprises 14 residues. Trimming took 0 bases from V and 6 from J; bases not matched to a gene: 3. In germline, CDR1 is SEHNR, CDR2 FQNEAQ (reference sequence). CDR3 coding DNA: TGTGCCAGCAGCTTAGCCTTACAGGGGGCTGAAGCTTTCTTT. Protein: CASSLALQGAEAFF.

The chain uses TRBV5-1 and TRBJ2-5, with D tentatively TRBD1 (5 bases). Trimming took 3 bases from V and 4 from J, leaving 13 bases between them. Germline V gene data show CDR1 as SGHRS and CDR2 as YFSETQ. The CDR3 has 14 amino acids. Written as DNA, the CDR3 is TGCGCCAGCAGCTCGACGACAGAGTTAGAGACCCAGTACTTC. The encoded protein is CASSSTTELETQYF. The variable domain in full, completed from reference TRBV5-1 and TRBJ2-5, reads KAGVTQTPRYLIKTRGQQVTLSCSPISGHRSVSWYQQTPGQGLQFLFEYFSETQRNKGNFPGRFSGRQFSNSRSEMNVSTLELGDSALYLCASSSTTELETQYFGPGTRLLVL.

This chain joins TRBV4-3 and TRBJ1-2, with a possible D match to TRBD1 (5 bases). This CDR3 region has 13 residues. From germline, CDR1 is LGHNA and CDR2 YSLEER. V was shortened by 4 bases and J by 8 bases, with 14 bases between the two germline ends. CDR3 amino acids: CASSLKGIAGYTF. The CDR3 bases are TGCGCCAGCAGCCTAAAGGGGATCGCGGGCTACACCTTC.

The genes are TRBV3-1 (or the pseudogene TRBV3-2) and TRBJ1-2, with a tentative D call TRBD1 (5 bases). Between the trimmed V and J ends, which lost 1 base and 8 bases, there was a span of 20 bases. The CDR3 covers 16 residues. CDR1 LGHDT and CDR2 YNNKEL come from the germline V gene (reference sequence). The CDR3 sequence: CASSQGAGAAGSGYTF. CDR3 nucleotide sequence: TGTGCCAGCAGCCAAGGGGCCGGGGCAGCCGGATCGGGCTACACCTTC.

This clone has only one observation. The chain carries TRBV11-3 and TRBJ1-2; TRBD1 agrees at 12 bases. The CDR3 covers 14 residues. V was clipped by 5 bases and J by 7 bases; unmatched bases: 5. CDR1 and CDR2 (germline): SGHNT, YENEEA. CDR3 residues: CASSQGQGASGYTF. The CDR3 bases are TGTGCCAGCAGCCAGGGACAGGGGGCGAGTGGCTACACCTTC.

This clone was detected once. The chain recombines TRBV2 with TRBJ1-1; no clear D gene. The CDR3 is 13 residues long. Germline V CDR1 and CDR2: SNHLY, FYNNEI. The V end was cut by 8 bases, the J end by 4 bases, with 14 bases between. CDR3 loop: CASLLTPSTEAFF. The DNA of the CDR3 is TGTGCCAGCCTCCTGACGCCGTCCACTGAAGCTTTCTTT.

The chain links TRBV5-1 to TRBJ2-6, with D unresolved. The CDR3 is 14 amino acids. CDR1 and CDR2 from the germline V gene are SGHRS and YFSETQ. The ends were cut back, 0 bases at V and 0 bases at J, with 1 base in the middle. This chain's CDR3 is CASSLASGANVLTF. In DNA form, the CDR3 reads TGCGCCAGCAGCTTGGCCTCTGGGGCCAACGTCCTGACTTTC. The whole variable domain, remainder taken from reference TRBV5-1 and TRBJ2-6, is KAGVTQTPRYLIKTRGQQVTLSCSPISGHRSVSWYQQTPGQGLQFLFEYFSETQRNKGNFPGRFSGRQFSNSRSEMNVSTLELGDSALYLCASSLASGANVLTFGAGSRLTVL.

The chain combines TRBV5-4 with TRBJ2-7; perhaps TRBD2 as D (6 bases). Germline values: CDR1 SGHNT, CDR2 YYREEE (reference sequence). This CDR3 comprises 15 residues. Trimming removed 2 bases at V and 2 bases at J, with 14 bases between. Written as DNA, the CDR3 is TGTGCCAGCAGCTTAGGGAGGACGGGTCCCTACGAGCAGTACTTC. This sequence encodes CASSLGRTGPYEQYF.

The CDR3 DNA follows: TGTGCCAGCAGCTTAGGCCCGGCCAGGGAAATATCCTACGAGCAGTACTTC. It translates to CASSLGPAREISYEQYF. V is TRBV13 and J is TRBJ2-7; TRBD1 is a possible D gene (5 bases). The V gene's germline CDR1 is PRHDT and CDR2 FYEKMQ (reference sequence). The CDR3 covers 17 residues. Trimming cost V 0 bases and J 1 base, with 16 bases left between them.

The chain has TRBV2 and TRBJ2-1; D remains unclear. Germline-derived CDR1 and CDR2 are SNHLY and FYNNEI. There are 15 residues in the CDR3. The V and J ends lost 3 bases and 0 bases respectively, with 9 bases between them. CDR3: CASSDMLSSYNEQFF. The CDR3 nucleotides read TGTGCCAGCAGTGACATGCTAAGCTCCTACAATGAGCAGTTCTTC.

This clone was counted only a few times. The rearrangement uses TRBV5-1 and TRBJ2-1, with 9 bases that match TRBD1. V gave up 4 bases and J gave up 6 bases; unmatched junction bases: 8. Per the germline V gene, CDR1 is SGHRS and CDR2 is YFSETQ. There are 15 residues in the CDR3. The DNA for the CDR3 is TGCGCCAGCAGCGCCGGGACAGGGTTGATCAATGAGCAGTTCTTC. Translation gives CASSAGTGLINEQFF.

This clone was seen a single time. The rearrangement joins TRBV4-3 to TRBJ1-6; D call uncertain. CDR1 and CDR2 from the germline V gene are LGHNA and YSLEER. The CDR3 length is 18 residues. V lost 2 bases and J 0 bases, leaving 14 bases between the germline ends. CDR3 nucleotides: TGCGCCAGCAGCCAACAACCCCCGGTGAGCTCCTATAATTCACCCCTCCACTTT. It codes for CASSQQPPVSSYNSPLHF.

The chain recombines TRBV6-1 with TRBJ2-3; TRBD2 matches 16 bases. The trim removed 3 bases at V and 2 bases at J, leaving 11 bases unmatched. Germline V gene data show CDR1 as MNHNS and CDR2 as SASEGT. The CDR3 spans 20 residues. The CDR3 sequence: CASSDITPGLAGGTTDTQYF. Here the CDR3 DNA reads TGTGCCAGCAGTGATATAACTCCGGGACTAGCGGGAGGGACCACAGATACGCAGTATTTT.

The genes are TRBV5-1 and TRBJ1-5, with D maybe TRBD1 (5 bases). The germline gives CDR1 SGHRS, CDR2 YFSETQ. The CDR3 spans 15 residues. The V gene lost 4 bases and the J gene lost 3 bases, with 14 bases spanning the gap. In nucleotides, the CDR3 is TGCGCCAGCAGCCCTGACAGAGGAGACAATCAGCCCCAGCATTTT. Translating it yields CASSPDRGDNQPQHF.

The chain recombines TRBV9 with TRBJ2-7; D may be TRBD1 or TRBD2 (5 bases each). Between the trimmed V and J ends, which lost 3 bases and 0 bases, there was a span of 16 bases. The CDR3 consists of 16 residues. Germline CDR1 reads SGDLS; CDR2 reads YYNGEE. In DNA form, the CDR3 reads TGTGCCAGCAGCGCACAACCTTCGGGGCTCTCCTACGAGCAGTACTTC. Translating gives CASSAQPSGLSYEQYF.

The gene calls are TRBV7-2 and TRBJ2-5, with D tentatively TRBD2 (6 bases). Trimming stripped 2 bases from V and 3 bases from J, with 13 bases between. CDR1 and CDR2 from the germline V gene are SGHTA and FQGNSA. The CDR3 covers 15 residues. The CDR3 DNA is TGTGCCAGCAGCTTAAACGGAGGGCTGAAAGAGACCCAGTACTTC. Protein: CASSLNGGLKETQYF.

This chain uses TRBV29-1 with TRBJ1-3; unclear D gene. This CDR3 is built from 14 residues. V was clipped by 2 bases and J by 0 bases, with 8 bases between them. Germline assignment: CDR1 SQVTM and CDR2 ANQGSEA. The CDR3 DNA reads TGCAGCGTTGAAAGCGTAGGCTCTGGAAACACCATATATTTT. This gives the protein CSVESVGSGNTIYF.

The sample holds one count of this clone. This sequence joins TRBV5-1 and TRBJ2-2; 10 bases are a match to TRBD2. V was clipped by 5 bases and J by 7 bases; unmatched bases: 8. The CDR3 loop spans 15 amino acids. Germline CDR1 is SGHRS and CDR2 is YFSETQ. CDR3 coding DNA: TGCGCCAGCAGAAAGCGGGAGGGCCAAGGCGGGGAGCTGTTTTTT. Protein product: CASRKREGQGGELFF.

Remarks on this clone: Other DNA sequences in this sample translate to the same CDR3. The chain's CDR3 is CASSRTASYEQYF. The CDR3 bases are TGTGCCAGCAGTCGGACAGCTTCCTACGAGCAGTACTTC. The J gene is TRBJ2-7, the V gene TRBV6-5, with D perhaps matching TRBD1 (6 bases). CDR3 length: 13 residues. With 5 bases removed from V and 1 base from J, the gap between germline ends came to 9 bases. Germline CDR1 reads MNHEY; CDR2 reads SVGAGI.

The chain has TRBV9 and TRBJ2-3, with TRBD2 identical over 10 bases. In germline, CDR1 is SGDLS, CDR2 YYNGEE. The CDR3 is 15 amino acids. After removal of 0 bases from V and 4 bases from J, the junction contained 2 bases not matched to a gene. The DNA for the CDR3 is TGTGCCAGCAGCGTAGAGAGCGGGAGGGCAGATACGCAGTATTTT. This gives the protein CASSVESGRADTQYF.